The 16 T cell receptor beta chains given below trace back to one sample, sequenced in a study of T cells in Graves' hyperthyroidism and ophthalmopathy. It was RNA transcripts that yielded the amplified TCR beta CDR3 regions. The TCR CDR3 was amplified in a first-round RT-PCR using the HTBI primer set. One entry per CDR3 protein, called by TCRdb with MiXCR from the multiplex PCR reads. The data show some 490,000 distinct CDR3 sequences, around a fifth seen once. The specimen sequenced was blood. The receptor source for this set is a woman in her sixties or seventies with Graves' ophthalmopathy.

V is TRBV24-1 and J is TRBJ2-3, with TRBD2 as a possible D gene (5 bases). Per germline, CDR1 KGHDR and CDR2 SFDVKD. CDR3 length equals 16 residues. V was shortened by 3 bases and J by 1 base, with 13 bases between the two germline ends. CDR3 loop: CATSDIHQRGTDTQYF. As DNA, the CDR3 is TGTGCCACCAGTGATATACATCAGAGGGGCACAGATACGCAGTATTTT.

This CDR3 reads CASSIGGVEQFF. The CDR3 bases are TGTGCCAGTAGTATAGGTGGGGTTGAGCAGTTCTTC. The chain has TRBV19 and TRBJ2-1; D call uncertain. The germline V gene encodes CDR1 LNHDA and CDR2 SQIVND (reference sequence). V dropped 1 base and J dropped 9 bases, with 7 bases sitting between them. This CDR3 comprises 12 residues.

This clonotype was found a few times. The chain uses TRBV10-3 and TRBJ2-1, with 13 nucleotides matching TRBD2. The CDR3 has 16 residues. Unmatched junction bases numbered 4, after V lost 4 bases and J lost 4 bases. Germline V gives CDR1 ENHRY, CDR2 SYGVKD. CDR3 in amino acids: CAISGTSGRSYNEQFF. In DNA form, the CDR3 reads TGTGCCATCAGTGGGACTAGCGGGAGATCATACAATGAGCAGTTCTTC.

This clonotype was seen many times. The chain has TRBV27 and TRBJ2-1; TRBD2 aligns across 13 bases. There are 15 residues in the CDR3. Trimming at V came to 6 bases and at J to 10 bases, leaving 9 bases not matched to a gene. Germline V CDR1 and CDR2: MNHEY, SMNVEV (reference sequence). The CDR3 nucleotides read TGTGCCAGCAGAGGGACTAGCGGGATCAGGGGGGAGCAGTTCTTC. Its protein product is CASRGTSGIRGEQFF.

In this sample, this clonotype turned up a few times. The V and J genes are TRBV28 and TRBJ2-5, with 7 bases identical to TRBD2. There are 16 residues in the CDR3. In germline, CDR1 is MDHEN, CDR2 SYDVKM. Trimming cost V 6 bases and J 6 bases; bases outside gene matches: 16. In nucleotides, the CDR3 is TGTGCCAGCAGCTCCTCTTGGGAGGGCCTAAAAAAGACCCAGTACTTC. Its protein is CASSSSWEGLKKTQYF.

This clonotype was counted between two and nine times. The chain couples TRBV4-3 to TRBJ2-1; D gene ambiguous. The CDR3 covers 13 residues. Germline CDR1 reads LGHNA; CDR2 reads YSLEER. Trimming cost V 3 bases and J 12 bases, with 15 bases left between them. The CDR3 loop reads CASSQLTGSSQFF. In DNA, the CDR3 is TGCGCCAGCAGCCAGCTTACCGGGTCGTCGCAGTTCTTC.

Notes on this clonotype: It may be a read error: a sequence one base away is much more abundant. The V call is TRBV2, the J call TRBJ1-1, with 7 bases aligning to TRBD1. Germline V CDR1 and CDR2: SNHLY, FYNNEI. CDR3 size: 13 residues. The CDR3 region has the DNA TGTACCAGCACAGCCATGATACAGGGGGAAGCTTTCTTT. It yields the protein CTSTAMIQGEAFF.

This clonotype came up many times. The chain employs TRBV7-3 and TRBJ2-1; D unclear. Trimming took off 2 bases at V and 5 bases at J, with 7 bases between the two ends. This CDR3 has 13 amino acids. Germline V gene data show CDR1 as SGHTA and CDR2 as FQGTGA. Written as DNA, the CDR3 is TGTGCCAGCAGCTTAGGGCGAAACAATGAGCAGTTCTTC. This sequence encodes CASSLGRNNEQFF. Looking up the rest from reference TRBV7-3 and TRBJ2-1 gives the full variable domain: GAGVSQTPSNKVTEKGKYVELRCDPISGHTALYWYRQSLGQGPEFLIYFQGTGAADDSGLPNDRFFAVRPEGSVSTLKIQRTERGDSAVYLCASSLGRNNEQFFGPGTRLTVL.

This clonotype was observed a few times. V usage is TRBV19 and J usage is TRBJ2-3; 10 nucleotides line up with TRBD1. From germline, CDR1 is LNHDA and CDR2 SQIVND (reference sequence). The CDR3 has 14 amino acids. V gave up 7 bases and J gave up 5 bases; unmatched junction bases: 6. Written as DNA, the CDR3 is TGTGCCAGTAAGAGACAGGGGGCAGGAGATACGCAGTATTTT. It specifies CASKRQGAGDTQYF.

This clonotype was found a few times. The chain combines TRBV10-3 with TRBJ1-2; D possibly corresponds to TRBD1 (6 bases). The germline V gene encodes CDR1 ENHRY and CDR2 SYGVKD. V lost 0 bases and J lost 6, with 11 bases in between. There are 14 residues in the CDR3. As DNA, the CDR3 is TGTGCCATCAGTGAGTCGGGGGCAACCGATGGCTACACCTTC. Its protein is CAISESGATDGYTF.

This chain connects TRBV3-1 to TRBJ2-5; TRBD1 or TRBD2 may be the D gene (6 bases each). CDR3 size: 15 residues. V was shortened by 1 base and J by 5 bases, with 14 bases between the two germline ends. The germline gives CDR1 LGHDT, CDR2 YNNKEL (reference sequence). The CDR3: CASSQAQGRLETQYF. In nucleotides, the CDR3 is TGTGCCAGCAGCCAAGCCCAGGGGAGGTTGGAGACCCAGTACTTC.

This clonotype was recorded many times. J is TRBJ1-2 and V is TRBV28; 9 bases are shared with TRBD1. The CDR3 sequence is 13 residues long. V shed 7 bases, J shed 4 bases, and the junction held 4 bases outside the gene matches. Germline V lookup: CDR1 MDHEN, CDR2 SYDVKM. This CDR3 is CASNMGQGYGYTF. In DNA form, the CDR3 reads TGTGCCAGCAACATGGGACAGGGCTATGGCTACACCTTC.

The chain is built from TRBV18 and TRBJ1-2; unclear D gene. This CDR3 contains 12 residues. Trimming left V 5 bases short and J 1 base short, with 5 bases between. CDR1 is KGHSH and CDR2 is LQKENI in the germline V gene. The DNA for the CDR3 is TGTGCCAGCTCAGACAATAACTATGGCTACACCTTC. Protein: CASSDNNYGYTF.

This clonotype was counted ten times or more. The genes are TRBV6-1 and TRBJ2-5; no reliable D call. V lost 5 bases, J lost 5 bases, and 15 bases lay in between. There are 14 residues in the CDR3. The V gene's germline CDR1 is MNHNS and CDR2 SASEGT. The CDR3 spells CASSQTGGRETQYF. In DNA form, the CDR3 reads TGTGCCAGCAGTCAGACGGGCGGTCGGGAGACCCAGTACTTC.

The chain links TRBV9 to TRBJ2-5; unclear D gene. The germline CDR1 and CDR2 sequences are SGDLS and YYNGEE. This CDR3 is built from 15 residues. With 3 bases removed from V and 3 bases from J, the gap between germline ends came to 15 bases. CDR3 in amino acids: CASSDYPITEETQYF. DNA for the CDR3: TGTGCCAGCAGCGACTACCCAATCACCGAAGAGACCCAGTACTTC.

This clonotype was detected many times. The chain links TRBV7-2 to TRBJ1-2; D is ambiguous. The ends were cut back, 3 bases at V and 3 bases at J, with 11 bases in the middle. The CDR3 extends over 14 amino acids. Germline values: CDR1 SGHTA, CDR2 FQGNSA. The CDR3 spells CASSFGRADYGYTF. CDR3 nucleotides: TGTGCCAGCAGCTTTGGACGGGCCGACTATGGCTACACCTTC.